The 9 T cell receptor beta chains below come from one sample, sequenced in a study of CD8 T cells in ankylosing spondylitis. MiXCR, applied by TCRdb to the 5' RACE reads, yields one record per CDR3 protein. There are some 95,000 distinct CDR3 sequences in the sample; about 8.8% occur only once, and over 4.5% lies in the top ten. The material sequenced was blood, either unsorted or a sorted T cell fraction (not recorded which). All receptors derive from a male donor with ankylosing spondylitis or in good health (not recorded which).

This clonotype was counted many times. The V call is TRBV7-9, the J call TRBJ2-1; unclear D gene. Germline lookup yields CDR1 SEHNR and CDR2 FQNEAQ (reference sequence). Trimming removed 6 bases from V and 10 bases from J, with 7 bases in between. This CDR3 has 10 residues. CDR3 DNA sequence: TGTGCCAGCAGTATGATAGAGCAGTTCTTC. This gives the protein CASSMIEQFF.

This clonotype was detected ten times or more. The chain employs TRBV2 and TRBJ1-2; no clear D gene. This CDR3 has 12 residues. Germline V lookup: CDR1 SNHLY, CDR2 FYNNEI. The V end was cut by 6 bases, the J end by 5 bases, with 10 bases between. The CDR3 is CASRTDGYGYTF. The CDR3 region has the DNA TGTGCCAGCAGAACGGACGGTTATGGCTACACCTTC.

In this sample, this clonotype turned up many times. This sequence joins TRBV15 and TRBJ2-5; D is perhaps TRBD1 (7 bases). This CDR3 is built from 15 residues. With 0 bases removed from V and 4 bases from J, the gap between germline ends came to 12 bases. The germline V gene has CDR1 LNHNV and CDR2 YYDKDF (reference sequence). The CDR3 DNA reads TGTGCCACCAGCAGAGACGGAGGGGGCGGAGAGACCCAGTACTTC. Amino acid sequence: CATSRDGGGGETQYF.

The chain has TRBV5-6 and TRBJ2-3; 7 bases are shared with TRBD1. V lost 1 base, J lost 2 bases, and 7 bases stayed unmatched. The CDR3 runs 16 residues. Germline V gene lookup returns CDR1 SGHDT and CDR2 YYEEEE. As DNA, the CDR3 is TGTGCCAGCAGCTTGCAGACAGGGTCAGTCACAGATACGCAGTATTTT. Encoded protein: CASSLQTGSVTDTQYF.

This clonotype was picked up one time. The CDR3 loop is CASSPTSGTGELFF. As DNA, the CDR3 is TGTGCCAGCAGCCCGACTAGCGGGACCGGGGAGCTGTTTTTT. This chain links TRBV7-2 with TRBJ2-2; 10 nucleotides match TRBD2. Germline CDR1 and CDR2: SGHTA and FQGNSA. This CDR3 is built from 14 residues. V trimming: 5 bases; J trimming: 5 bases; junction bases outside the gene matches: 2.

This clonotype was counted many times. DNA of the CDR3: TGTGCCAGCATTAAAATAAGAGGTGAGGGGATGAACACTGAAGCTTTCTTT. Protein sequence: CASIKIRGEGMNTEAFF. The chain links TRBV6-5 to TRBJ1-1, with a possible D match to TRBD1 (5 bases). Germline CDR1 and CDR2: MNHEY and SVGAGI. CDR3 length equals 17 residues. V was shortened by 7 bases and J by 0 bases, with 21 bases between the two germline ends.

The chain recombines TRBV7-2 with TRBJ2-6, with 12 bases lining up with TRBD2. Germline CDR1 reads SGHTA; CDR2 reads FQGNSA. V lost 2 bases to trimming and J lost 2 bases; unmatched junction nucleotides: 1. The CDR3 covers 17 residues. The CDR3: CASSLRLAGAGANVLTF. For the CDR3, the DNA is TGTGCCAGCAGCTTAAGACTAGCGGGGGCTGGGGCCAACGTCCTGACTTTC.

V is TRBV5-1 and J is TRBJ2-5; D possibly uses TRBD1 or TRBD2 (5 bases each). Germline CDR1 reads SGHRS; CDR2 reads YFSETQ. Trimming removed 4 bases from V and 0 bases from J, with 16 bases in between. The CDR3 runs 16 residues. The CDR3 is CASSLTGTEYQETQYF. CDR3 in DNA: TGCGCCAGCAGCCTCACCGGGACCGAGTACCAAGAGACCCAGTACTTC.

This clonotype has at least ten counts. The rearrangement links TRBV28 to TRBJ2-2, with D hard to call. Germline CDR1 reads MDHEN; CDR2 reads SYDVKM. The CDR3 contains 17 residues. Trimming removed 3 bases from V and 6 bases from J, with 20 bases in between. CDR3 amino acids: CASSFGWSLGASGELFF. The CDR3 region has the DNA TGTGCCAGCAGTTTCGGTTGGTCGCTGGGCGCGTCCGGGGAGCTGTTTTTT.